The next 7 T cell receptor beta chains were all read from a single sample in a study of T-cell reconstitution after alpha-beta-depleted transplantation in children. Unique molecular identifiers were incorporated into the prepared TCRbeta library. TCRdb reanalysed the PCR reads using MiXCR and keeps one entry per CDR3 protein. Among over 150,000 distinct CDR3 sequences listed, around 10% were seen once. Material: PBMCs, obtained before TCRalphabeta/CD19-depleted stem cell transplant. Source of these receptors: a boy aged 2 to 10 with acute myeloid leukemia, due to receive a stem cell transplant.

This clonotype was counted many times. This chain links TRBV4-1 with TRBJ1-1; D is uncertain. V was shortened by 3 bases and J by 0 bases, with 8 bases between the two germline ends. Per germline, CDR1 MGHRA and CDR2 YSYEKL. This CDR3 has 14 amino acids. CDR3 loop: CASSHPSLNTEAFF. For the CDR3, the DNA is TGCGCCAGCAGCCATCCCAGCTTGAACACTGAAGCTTTCTTT.

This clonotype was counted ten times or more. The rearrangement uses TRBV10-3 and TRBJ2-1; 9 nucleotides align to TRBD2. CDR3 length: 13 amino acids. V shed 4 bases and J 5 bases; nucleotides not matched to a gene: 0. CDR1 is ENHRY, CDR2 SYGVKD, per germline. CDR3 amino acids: CAISGGGDNEQFF. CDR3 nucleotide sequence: TGTGCCATCAGTGGCGGGGGGGACAATGAGCAGTTCTTC.

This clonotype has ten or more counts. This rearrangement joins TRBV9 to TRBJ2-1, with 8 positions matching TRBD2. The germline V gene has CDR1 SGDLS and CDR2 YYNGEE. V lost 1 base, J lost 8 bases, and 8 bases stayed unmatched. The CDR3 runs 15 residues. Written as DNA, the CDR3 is TGTGCCAGCAGCGTATTATCGGGGGGGCCCGATGAGCAGTTCTTC. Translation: CASSVLSGGPDEQFF.

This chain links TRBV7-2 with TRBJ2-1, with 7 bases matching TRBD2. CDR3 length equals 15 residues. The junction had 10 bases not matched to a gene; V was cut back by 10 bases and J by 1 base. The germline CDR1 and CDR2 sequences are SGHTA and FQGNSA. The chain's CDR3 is CAMGGAGLSYNEQFF. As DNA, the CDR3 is TGTGCCATGGGAGGGGCCGGTCTGTCCTACAATGAGCAGTTCTTC.

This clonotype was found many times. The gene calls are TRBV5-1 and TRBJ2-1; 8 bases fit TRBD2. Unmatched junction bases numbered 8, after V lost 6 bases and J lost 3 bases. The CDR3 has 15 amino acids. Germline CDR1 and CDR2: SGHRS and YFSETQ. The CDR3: CASTKGGGLYNEQFF. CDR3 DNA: TGCGCCAGCACCAAAGGCGGGGGGCTCTACAATGAGCAGTTCTTC.

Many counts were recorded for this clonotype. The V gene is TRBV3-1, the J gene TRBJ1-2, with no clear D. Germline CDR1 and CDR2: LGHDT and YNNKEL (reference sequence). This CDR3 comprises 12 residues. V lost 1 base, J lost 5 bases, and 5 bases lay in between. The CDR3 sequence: CASSQVRYGYTF. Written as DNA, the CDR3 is TGTGCCAGCAGCCAAGTTCGGTATGGCTACACCTTC.

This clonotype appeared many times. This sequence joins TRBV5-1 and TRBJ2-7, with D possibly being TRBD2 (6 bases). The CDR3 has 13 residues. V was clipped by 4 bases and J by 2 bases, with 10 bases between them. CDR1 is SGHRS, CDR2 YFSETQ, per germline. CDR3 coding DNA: TGCGCCAGCAGCGAGCGGGCCCCCTACGAGCAGTACTTC. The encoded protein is CASSERAPYEQYF.